The 19 T cell receptor beta chains reported below all come from one sample, sequenced in a study of control samples from healthy donors and cancer patients (dated by TCRdb to about 2020). To prepare the library, the immunoSEQ multiplex PCR assay was applied. TCRdb obtained this table from immuneACCESS and retained in-frame rearrangements with V and J assigned. These tables miss some clones; where compared with another copy, unresolved V genes account for less than half of the shortfall, and the remainder is unexplained. Counted in this sample were about 75,000 clones; 84% of them appeared once. The ten largest clones add up to roughly 15% of the sample. Sequencing used blood. Receptors originate from a man in his forties or fifties in good health.

This chain uses TRBV7-9 with TRBJ2-2; 8 nucleotides match TRBD2. The CDR3 covers 17 residues. With 5 bases clipped from V and 3 bases from J, the junction kept 11 bases outside the gene matches. From germline, CDR1 is SEHNR and CDR2 FQNEAQ (reference sequence). The CDR3 loop reads CASSRGATGGYTGELFF. In DNA form, the CDR3 reads TGTGCCAGCAGCCGAGGGGCAACGGGGGGGTACACCGGGGAGCTGTTTTTT. The variable domain in full, completed from reference TRBV7-9 and TRBJ2-2, reads DTGVSQNPRHKITKRGQNVTFRCDPISEHNRLYWYRQTLGQGPEFLTYFQNEAQLEKSRLLSDRFSAERPKGSFSTLEIQRTEQGDSAMYLCASSRGATGGYTGELFFGEGSRLTVL.

V gene TRBV5-6 combines with J gene TRBJ1-1; no clear D. This CDR3 region has 14 residues. The germline V and J ends were trimmed by 1 base and 5 bases, with 12 bases remaining between them. Germline CDR1 SGHDT, CDR2 YYEEEE. This CDR3 is CASSLPGNGTEAFF. DNA of the CDR3: TGTGCCAGCAGCTTGCCGGGAAATGGAACTGAAGCTTTCTTT.

This chain uses TRBV7-2 with TRBJ2-7, with D perhaps matching TRBD2 (7 bases). Germline CDR1 and CDR2: SGHTA and FQGNSA. The CDR3 has 15 amino acids. Trimming cost V 5 bases and J 5 bases, with 19 bases left between them. Written as DNA, the CDR3 is TGTGCCAGCAGCAAAACTTGGGGGGGCGGCAACGAGCAGTACTTC. It translates to CASSKTWGGGNEQYF.

V is TRBV9 and J is TRBJ2-1; 9 positions match TRBD2. V lost 2 bases and J lost 9; bases outside the gene matches: 9. CDR1 is SGDLS, CDR2 YYNGEE, per germline. CDR3 length equals 15 residues. CDR3 sequence (DNA): TGTGCCAGCAGCGTTCTAGCGGGATTAAACGGTGAGCAGTTCTTC. Residues: CASSVLAGLNGEQFF.

This chain joins TRBV5-4 and TRBJ1-2; no reliable D call. This CDR3 region has 15 residues. CDR1 SGHNT and CDR2 YYREEE come from the germline V gene (reference sequence). V gave up 1 base and J gave up 6 bases, with 16 bases separating them. The CDR3 DNA follows: TGTGCCAGCAGCTTGTCAGGCCTCCATCGGGATGGCTACACCTTC. Residues: CASSLSGLHRDGYTF.

This clone was seen a single time. The V gene is TRBV19, the J gene TRBJ2-3; 10 bases line up with TRBD1. The J segment lost 6 bases and the V segment lost 4 bases, leaving 13 bases of the junction unmatched. Germline values: CDR1 LNHDA, CDR2 SQIVND (reference sequence). The CDR3 has 17 residues. The DNA of the CDR3 is TGTGCCAGTAGTAAGGGACAGGGGATGTTTATTGATGATACGCAGTATTTT. Translated: CASSKGQGMFIDDTQYF.

The V gene is TRBV7-2, the J gene TRBJ1-2, with a possible D match to TRBD1 (6 bases). The CDR3 totals 12 residues. The germline gives CDR1 SGHTA, CDR2 FQGNSA. The ends were cut back, 2 bases at V and 7 bases at J, with 8 bases in the middle. This chain's CDR3 is CASSLNRVGYTF. The CDR3 DNA sequence: TGTGCCAGCAGCTTAAACAGGGTTGGCTACACCTTC.

The V gene is TRBV16, the J gene TRBJ1-5, with 7 bases that match TRBD1. The CDR3 consists of 15 residues. Trimming at V came to 4 bases and at J to 0 bases, leaving 3 bases not matched to a gene. Germline CDR1 is KGHSY and CDR2 is FQNENV. The CDR3 bases are TGTGCCAGCAGCCGACAGGGAGGTAGCAATCAGCCCCAGCATTTT. Protein sequence: CASSRQGGSNQPQHF.

V usage is TRBV20-1 and J usage is TRBJ2-7; D call uncertain. This CDR3 contains 11 residues. V was shortened by 1 base and J by 3 bases, with 4 bases between the two germline ends. The germline V gene encodes CDR1 DFQATT and CDR2 SNEGSKA (reference sequence). The CDR3 loop is CSARGVYEQYF. In DNA form, the CDR3 reads TGCAGTGCTAGAGGCGTCTACGAGCAGTACTTC.

This clone was found a few times. The chain recombines TRBV7-2 with TRBJ2-7; D gene ambiguous. Germline CDR1 SGHTA, CDR2 FQGNSA. Trimming shortened V by 1 base and J by 2 bases, and 6 bases separated the two germline ends. The CDR3 spans 13 residues. CDR3 in DNA: TGTGCCAGCAGCTTAGTTGGGACCTACGAGCAGTACTTC. It is translated as CASSLVGTYEQYF. Full variable domain (missing parts from reference TRBV7-2 and TRBJ2-7): GAGVSQSPSNKVTEKGKDVELRCDPISGHTALYWYRQSLGQGLEFLIYFQGNSAPDKSGLPSDRFSAERTGGSVSTLTIQRTQQEDSAVYLCASSLVGTYEQYFGPGTRLTVT.

This clone showed up just a few times. CDR3 bases: TGTGCCAGCAGTGATGGTGCAGGGGGCAGCGGGAGCTCCTACAATGAGCAGTTCTTC. Translation gives CASSDGAGGSGSSYNEQFF. The chain uses TRBV2 and TRBJ2-1; TRBD1 or TRBD2 may be the D gene (8 bases each). The CDR3 consists of 19 residues. The V gene's germline CDR1 is SNHLY and CDR2 FYNNEI. V lost 3 bases and J 0 bases, leaving 21 bases between the germline ends. Together with reference TRBV2 and TRBJ2-1, the CDR3 gives the full variable domain: EPEVTQTPSHQVTQMGQEVILRCVPISNHLYFYWYRQILGQKVEFLVSFYNNEISEKSEIFDDQFSVERPDGSNFTLKIRSTKLEDSAMYFCASSDGAGGSGSSYNEQFFGPGTRLTVL.

The gene calls are TRBV7-9 and TRBJ2-5; 9 bases are a match to TRBD2. Germline CDR1 and CDR2: SEHNR and FQNEAQ (reference sequence). The CDR3 consists of 16 residues. With V trimmed by 5 bases and J by 7 bases, 14 bases remained unmatched. The CDR3 sequence is CASSPPGTSTNGTQYF. For the CDR3, the DNA is TGTGCCAGCAGCCCCCCCGGGACTAGCACCAACGGGACCCAGTACTTC. Looking up the rest from reference TRBV7-9 and TRBJ2-5 gives the full variable domain: DTGVSQNPRHKITKRGQNVTFRCDPISEHNRLYWYRQTLGQGPEFLTYFQNEAQLEKSRLLSDRFSAERPKGSFSTLEIQRTEQGDSAMYLCASSPPGTSTNGTQYFGPGTRLLVL.

The genes are TRBV5-4 and TRBJ1-1, with a tentative D call TRBD1 (6 bases). The CDR3 extends over 13 amino acids. Trimming took 4 bases from V and 5 from J, leaving 12 bases between them. Germline V gene data show CDR1 as SGHNT and CDR2 as YYREEE (reference sequence). Here the CDR3 DNA reads TGTGCCAGCAGCGGGGGGGGGCCAACTGAAGCTTTCTTT. Its protein is CASSGGGPTEAFF.

The chain is built from TRBV29-1 and TRBJ1-2; 12 bases match TRBD1. The CDR3 totals 14 residues. Germline V gene sequence: CDR1 SQVTM, CDR2 ANQGSEA. Losses at the gene ends were 6 bases for V and 4 bases for J; bases not matched to a gene: 6. The CDR3 loop is CSVAGTGGVYGYTF. DNA of the CDR3: TGCAGCGTCGCCGGGACAGGGGGCGTCTATGGCTACACCTTC.

The chain couples TRBV10-3 to TRBJ1-4, with unresolved D. With 3 bases removed from V and 5 bases from J, the gap between germline ends came to 13 bases. Germline CDR1 ENHRY, CDR2 SYGVKD. The CDR3 is 15 amino acids. The CDR3 DNA reads TGTGCCATCAGTGAAGGGTCCAGCCGGAATGAAAAACTGTTTTTT. Protein product: CAISEGSSRNEKLFF.

The chain employs TRBV6-5 and TRBJ1-1; D gene uncertain. Trimming took off 7 bases at V and 5 bases at J, with 14 bases between the two ends. Germline values: CDR1 MNHEY, CDR2 SVGAGI. The length of the CDR3 is 13 residues. The CDR3 sequence: CASIKPGRTEAFF. The CDR3 DNA sequence: TGTGCCAGCATCAAACCGGGGAGGACTGAAGCTTTCTTT.

This chain links TRBV7-2 with TRBJ2-6; TRBD1 might be the D (5 bases). The CDR3 length is 16 residues. Trimming removed 8 bases from V and 3 bases from J, with 17 bases in between. Per the germline V gene, CDR1 is SGHTA and CDR2 is FQGNSA. The chain's CDR3 is CASQGWSAGGANVLTF. CDR3 nucleotide sequence: TGTGCCAGCCAGGGTTGGTCTGCAGGTGGGGCCAACGTCCTGACTTTC.

CDR3 amino acids: CTSSQETRYDGYTF. DNA of the CDR3: TGCACCAGCAGCCAAGAGACGAGGTATGATGGCTACACCTTC. V usage is TRBV1 and J usage is TRBJ1-2. TRBV1 is a listed pseudogene. CDR3 size: 14 residues.

Turning to this clone: One junction end disagrees with the germline gene, perhaps due to a read error. The chain links TRBV2 to TRBJ2-1; D is perhaps TRBD1 (5 bases). Germline CDR1 and CDR2: SNHLY and FYNNEI. The CDR3 contains 14 residues. The CDR3 nucleotides are TGTGCCAGCCGTGAGACAGCTACCTACAATGAGCAGTTCTTC. This translates into CASRETATYNEQFF.